This TCR beta chain was captured in a study of T-cell memory formation after mild COVID-19 (dated by TCRdb to the early 2020s). Turning to the overall study: TCR sequence clusters from the two donors were largely donor specific. Longitudinal TCRalpha and TCRbeta repertoire sequencing tracked T-cell clones expanding and contracting after mild COVID-19 in two donors. Two young, previously healthy adult volunteers made up the cohort, one male and one female. Summary of the overall study and its limitations: Contracting CD4+ clones were located mainly in the CM and EM memory subsets, whereas CD8+ clones were found to be enriched in EMRA. The second-wave clones that peaked on day 37 were not confirmed to be SARS-CoV-2 specific. Balanced CD4/CD8 phenotypes were observed for clones contracting from day 15 to 85, whereas a bias towards CD4+ was observed for a second wave of clones expanding from day 15 to 37. Only two mild cases were covered by the study, and larger cohorts that include severe cases with pre-infection samples were considered necessary. Some responding clones were found in pre-infection memory, which suggests that pre-existing cross-reactive memory T cells took part in the SARS-CoV-2 response.

Ficoll-Paque density gradient centrifugation was the method used to isolate PBMCs. Note on this clonotype: Its antigen is still unknown. No clone much larger than this one lies a single base away; base qualities are absent.

Sequencing used an Illumina NovaSeq 6000. cDNA libraries for TCRalpha and TCRbeta were prepared by 5'RACE using constant-segment primers, with sample barcodes and unique molecular identifiers added. Trizol reagent was used to extract RNA from every sample. The libraries were amplified in two PCR steps, and the second step added a second sample barcode and Illumina TruSeq adapters. Sequencing of libraries was performed on an Illumina NovaSeq with 2 x 150 bp paired-end reads. The original methods were these. With migec v1.2.7, reads were demultiplexed and then collapsed into UMI-guided consensus sequences. Using mixcr v2.1.11, UMI consensuses were aligned to TRA and TRB V and J templates and then assembled into clonotypes. Clonotypes were classified as expanded or contracted when called significant by both edgeR and NoisET, with noise models trained on biological replicates. For edgeR calls, the thresholds were a false discovery rate-adjusted p below 0.01 and a log2 fold-change of 1. As an exploratory analysis of dynamics, max-normalized trajectories of the 1000 most abundant clonotypes were examined with PCA combined with hierarchical clustering. Each responding clone was given a CD4 or CD8 phenotype based on the CD4+ and CD8+ repertoires, which had been sequenced separately. In-frame beta chains were kept once TCRdb had trimmed the public reads at Q25 with fastp and called clones with MiXCR. Here each entry gathers all rows of one CDR3 protein and keeps the most common genes and DNA. Clone size and V and J calls follow TCRdb, not the original study. The sample table lists 49,000 or so distinct CDR3 sequences, around 7% of them with a count of one. The ten top clones hold roughly 1.3% of the sample.

The CDR3 spans 14 residues, from the cysteine through the phenylalanine. This entry keeps only the CDR3 DNA: 42 bases, framed from base 1. The trim is 5 bases for V and 5 bases for J, with a gap of 16 bases between the germline ends. For CDR1 and CDR2, the germline V gene lists SGHDT and YYEEEE. The sequence is built from TRBV5-6 and TRBJ2-5; the D gene remains uncertain. The source material was PBMCs or a T cell subset sorted from them (not recorded which). The TCR originated in a man in his late teens or twenties who had mild COVID-19 (a few samples of this study predate the infection). The sample titles of this study are shuffled in the database, so cell type and time point are left out; the donor was told from shared clones. The CDR3 protein is CASRDRKRGETQYF. The DNA sequence is TGTGCCAGCAGAGATCGGAAGCGTGGGGAGACCCAGTACTTC.